This entry lists 27 T cell receptor beta chains sequenced from one sample in a study of T cell responses to AZD1222 COVID-19 vaccine. Sequencing was performed with immunoSEQ multiplex PCR; in TCRdb, only in-frame clones are kept and a portion is missing. Found here are about 60,000 clones, 75% to 85% of them singletons; the top ten hold 20%. Source: peripheral blood, taken on day 0 of AZD1222 vaccination. The receptors originated from an adult in good health.

This clone was picked up a small number of times. The chain uses TRBV18 and TRBJ1-4; 8 nucleotides agree with TRBD1. This CDR3 contains 13 residues. The V and J ends lost 6 bases and 8 bases, in that order; junction bases with no gene match: 5. Germline assignment: CDR1 KGHSH and CDR2 LQKENI. Here the CDR3 DNA reads TGTGCCAGCTCCCCAGGGGACAGGGAAAAACTGTTTTTT. It translates to CASSPGDREKLFF.

The chain uses TRBV19 and TRBJ2-7; 8 positions agree with TRBD1. The CDR3 sequence is 16 residues long. Looked up from germline, CDR1 is LNHDA and CDR2 is SQIVND (reference sequence). The ends lost 4 bases at V and 0 bases at J; junction bases unmatched: 8. CDR3 DNA: TGTGCCAGTAGTACTTTGCAGGGGGCAATCTCCTACGAGCAGTACTTC. Protein: CASSTLQGAISYEQYF.

The chain couples TRBV28 to TRBJ2-7, with D perhaps TRBD2 (6 bases). This CDR3 region has 17 residues. V was cut by 2 bases and J by 0 bases, with 17 bases left in between. Germline CDR1 reads MDHEN; CDR2 reads SYDVKM. The CDR3 DNA reads TGTGCCAGCAGTTTAATCCCTATAGCGGAGAGCTCCTACGAGCAGTACTTC. Protein sequence: CASSLIPIAESSYEQYF.

This chain uses TRBV7-9 with TRBJ2-5, with 9 positions matching TRBD2. There are 15 residues in the CDR3. Unmatched junction bases numbered 7, after V lost 1 base and J lost 7 bases. The germline gives CDR1 SEHNR, CDR2 FQNEAQ (reference sequence). For the CDR3, the DNA is TGTGCCAGCAGCTTAGAGTTGGGACTAGCTGTGACCCAGTACTTC. Translated: CASSLELGLAVTQYF.

The chain couples TRBV28 to TRBJ2-1; weak D call: TRBD1 (7 bases). Germline CDR1 and CDR2: MDHEN and SYDVKM. Trimming took off 7 bases at V and 9 bases at J, with 16 bases between the two ends. The CDR3 is made up of 13 amino acids. The CDR3 bases are TGTGCCAGCATCCAGGGGGAGGCCACTGAGCAGTTCTTC. It yields the protein CASIQGEATEQFF.

The CDR3 nucleotides read TGTGCCAGCAGCCGTCGGGACACTCAAGAGACCCAGTACTTC. It codes for CASSRRDTQETQYF. The chain employs TRBV13 and TRBJ2-5; TRBD1 is a possible D gene (6 bases). Trimming removed 5 bases at V and 2 bases at J, with 12 bases between. Germline loops: CDR1 PRHDT, CDR2 FYEKMQ (reference sequence). The CDR3 consists of 14 residues. Full variable domain (remainder filled in from reference TRBV13 and TRBJ2-5): AAGVIQSPRHLIKEKRETATLKCYPIPRHDTVYWYQQGPGQDPQFLISFYEKMQSDKGSIPDRFSAQQFSDYHSELNMSSLELGDSALYFCASSRRDTQETQYFGPGTRLLVL.

This chain joins TRBV21-1 and TRBJ2-1; TRBD2 is taken as the D call from the table, unchecked against the DNA. TRBV21-1 is noted as a pseudogene. The length of the CDR3 is 13 residues. CDR3: CASSKGSANEQFF. The CDR3 bases are TGTGCCAGCAGCAAAGGATCAGCGAATGAGCAGTTCTTC.

This clone has a single count. Here the CDR3 reads CASSFLGGEQPQHF. CDR3 DNA: TGTGCCAGCAGTTTCTTGGGAGGGGAACAGCCCCAGCATTTT. The chain employs TRBV27 and TRBJ1-5; D is possibly TRBD1 (5 bases). V was cut by 3 bases and J by 7 bases, with 13 bases left in between. CDR3 length equals 14 residues. Per germline, CDR1 MNHEY and CDR2 SMNVEV (reference sequence).

The chain uses TRBV6-6 and TRBJ2-1, with D uncertain. Germline CDR1 reads MNHNY; CDR2 reads SVGAGI (reference sequence). V was cut by 4 bases and J by 0 bases, with 10 bases left in between. The CDR3 is 15 residues long. DNA of the CDR3: TGTGCCAGCAGTTCCTCGGACGCCTCCTACAATGAGCAGTTCTTC. Translation: CASSSSDASYNEQFF.

V is TRBV11-1 and J is TRBJ2-7, with TRBD1 identical over 9 bases. Trimming took 5 bases from V and 2 from J; bases not matched to a gene: 7. The CDR3 loop spans 15 amino acids. Per germline, CDR1 SGHAT and CDR2 FQDESV (reference sequence). The CDR3 DNA reads TGTGCCAGCAGCGCCCGGGACAGGGCCCCCTACGAGCAGTACTTC. This gives the protein CASSARDRAPYEQYF.

The chain joins TRBV5-4 to TRBJ2-5; TRBD2 agrees at 14 bases. Trimming removed 4 bases from V and 5 bases from J; junction bases left unmatched: 7. The germline gives CDR1 SGHNT, CDR2 YYREEE (reference sequence). The CDR3 contains 16 residues. The CDR3 region is CASSRGTSGRLETQYF. CDR3 DNA: TGTGCCAGCAGCCGGGGGACTAGCGGGAGACTTGAGACCCAGTACTTC.

The chain links TRBV6-5 to TRBJ1-4; TRBD1 matches 7 bases. The germline gives CDR1 MNHEY, CDR2 SVGAGI. The CDR3 has 16 residues. The V and J ends lost 0 bases and 5 bases, in that order; junction bases with no gene match: 6. CDR3 region: CASSYSTTGQNEKLFF. Written as DNA, the CDR3 is TGTGCCAGCAGTTACTCGACGACAGGGCAAAATGAAAAACTGTTTTTT.

This clone was seen only a few times. This sequence joins TRBV29-1 and TRBJ1-1, with 7 bases matching TRBD1. Germline-derived CDR1 and CDR2 are SQVTM and ANQGSEA. Trimming removed 6 bases from V and 0 bases from J; junction bases left unmatched: 7. The CDR3 has 14 residues. CDR3 sequence (DNA): TGCAGCGTCGGGACAGCTAACTTGAACACTGAAGCTTTCTTT. This encodes CSVGTANLNTEAFF.

About this clone: Other DNA sequences in the same sample also yield this CDR3. The J gene is TRBJ2-3, the V gene TRBV29-1; maybe TRBD1 (5 bases). The V and J ends lost 3 bases and 1 base respectively, with 8 bases between them. CDR1 and CDR2 from the germline V gene are SQVTM and ANQGSEA. The CDR3 is 13 residues long. In DNA, the CDR3 is TGCAGCGTTGATAAGGGGCGCACAGATACGCAGTATTTT. Its protein is CSVDKGRTDTQYF.

This clone was seen just once. This sequence joins TRBV6-2 or TRBV6-3 and TRBJ2-1; 10 bases are a match to TRBD2. The CDR3 totals 17 residues. Germline loops: CDR1 MNHEY, CDR2 SVGEGT. V shed 5 bases and J 4 bases; nucleotides not matched to a gene: 11. CDR3 loop: CASSLQREGLFYNEQFF. The CDR3 DNA sequence: TGTGCCAGCAGTCTTCAGCGGGAGGGCCTCTTTTACAATGAGCAGTTCTTC.

The V and J genes are TRBV12-3 or TRBV12-4 and TRBJ1-4; D not resolved. The V and J ends lost 3 bases and 8 bases respectively, with 10 bases between them. The CDR3 sequence is 13 residues long. CDR3 coding DNA: TGTGCCAGCAGTTTTTTGGCGGTAGAAAAACTGTTTTTT. It specifies CASSFLAVEKLFF.

This chain connects TRBV19 to TRBJ2-1; D call uncertain. Germline-derived CDR1 and CDR2 are LNHDA and SQIVND (reference sequence). V lost 6 bases to trimming and J lost 5 bases, with 17 bases between them. There are 15 residues in the CDR3. CDR3 protein: CASRTGPLPNNEQFF. CDR3 DNA: TGTGCCAGTAGGACCGGGCCCCTCCCTAACAATGAGCAGTTCTTC.

The chain couples TRBV27 to TRBJ2-4, with unresolved D. This CDR3 has 12 amino acids. Germline V gives CDR1 MNHEY, CDR2 SMNVEV (reference sequence). V dropped 7 bases and J dropped 7 bases, with 11 bases sitting between them. CDR3 region: CASKGDDNIQYF. The CDR3 DNA sequence: TGTGCCAGCAAAGGCGATGATAACATTCAGTACTTC.

The chain employs TRBV7-2 and TRBJ2-4, with D uncertain. The CDR3 runs 13 residues. The germline V and J ends were trimmed by 8 bases and 3 bases, with 11 bases remaining between them. Germline-derived CDR1 and CDR2 are SGHTA and FQGNSA. The CDR3 is CASGEPGKNIQYF. As DNA, the CDR3 is TGTGCCAGCGGCGAACCGGGCAAAAACATTCAGTACTTC. Filled out from reference TRBV7-2 and TRBJ2-4, the complete variable domain reads GAGVSQSPSNKVTEKGKDVELRCDPISGHTALYWYRQSLGQGLEFLIYFQGNSAPDKSGLPSDRFSAERTGGSVSTLTIQRTQQEDSAVYLCASGEPGKNIQYFGAGTRLSVL.

This clone was detected once. The V and J genes are TRBV5-4 and TRBJ2-1, with TRBD2 matching over 8 bases. The germline CDR1 and CDR2 sequences are SGHNT and YYREEE (reference sequence). V was clipped by 3 bases and J by 7 bases; unmatched bases: 3. This CDR3 contains 13 residues. CDR3 in amino acids: CASSSGGTNEQFF. The CDR3, as DNA: TGTGCCAGCAGCTCGGGAGGGACTAATGAGCAGTTCTTC.

This chain links TRBV3-1 (or the pseudogene TRBV3-2) with TRBJ1-1; TRBD1 is a possible D gene (6 bases). Germline-derived CDR1 and CDR2 are LGHDT and YNNKEL (reference sequence). Trimming removed 4 bases at V and 5 bases at J, with 23 bases between. There are 17 residues in the CDR3. CDR3 in DNA: TGTGCCAGCAGCCTCGATTACGGGCCAGGGAGGGGGACTGAAGCTTTCTTT. Protein product: CASSLDYGPGRGTEAFF.

The genes are TRBV25-1 and TRBJ1-6, with D uncertain. Germline V CDR1 and CDR2: MGHDK, SYGVNS. CDR3 length: 14 residues. With 11 bases removed from V and 3 bases from J, the gap between germline ends came to 14 bases. The DNA for the CDR3 is TGTGCCGCCCGCGGGGAGTACTATAATTCACCCCTCCACTTT. Translating gives CAARGEYYNSPLHF.

The rearrangement joins TRBV5-5 to TRBJ2-2; TRBD1 might be the D (6 bases). Trimming stripped 4 bases from V and 5 bases from J, with 18 bases between. This CDR3 has 16 residues. Germline CDR1 reads SGHKS; CDR2 reads YYEKEE (reference sequence). The CDR3 sequence: CASSHPGTLVTGELFF. CDR3 nucleotide sequence: TGTGCCAGCAGCCATCCCGGGACACTAGTAACCGGGGAGCTGTTTTTT.

The chain carries TRBV12-5 and TRBJ2-5, with 7 bases aligning to TRBD2. After removal of 2 bases from V and 5 bases from J, the junction contained 8 bases not matched to a gene. This CDR3 comprises 15 residues. Germline loops: CDR1 LGHNT, CDR2 FRNRAP. CDR3 amino acids: CASGLSGGTGETQYF. The CDR3 DNA reads TGTGCTAGTGGTTTGTCCGGGGGGACTGGGGAGACCCAGTACTTC.

This chain joins TRBV7-8 and TRBJ2-5; possible D gene TRBD2, 6 bases. From germline, CDR1 is SGHVS and CDR2 FQNEAQ. The germline V and J ends were trimmed by 2 bases and 4 bases, with 17 bases remaining between them. The CDR3 contains 16 residues. The CDR3 loop is CASSLRSPGGGETQYF. CDR3 DNA: TGTGCCAGCAGCTTACGGTCCCCCGGGGGAGGAGAGACCCAGTACTTC.

The chain couples TRBV19 to TRBJ2-5; D uncertain. The CDR3 contains 13 residues. Germline CDR1 and CDR2: LNHDA and SQIVND (reference sequence). V shed 6 bases and J shed 4 bases, with 12 bases lying between them. The CDR3 DNA follows: TGTGCCAGTAGCCCGGACCGCGGAGAGACCCAGTACTTC. Translation gives CASSPDRGETQYF.

CDR3 protein: CASSPGGPVTEAFF. CDR3 nucleotides: TGTGCCAGCAGCCCCGGGGGGCCAGTCACTGAAGCTTTCTTT. The chain has TRBV6-2 or TRBV6-3 and TRBJ1-1, with D possibly matching TRBD1 (6 bases). V dropped 6 bases and J dropped 4 bases, with 15 bases sitting between them. The germline gives CDR1 MNHEY, CDR2 SVGEGT. The CDR3 runs 14 residues.